Listed below are T cell receptor beta chains from one sample, sequenced in a study of cytomegalovirus exposure and HLA in healthy donors. The protocol was immunoSEQ multiplex PCR, while the TCRdb copy is restricted to in-frame clones and leaves out a portion. The sample carries around 100,000 clones, around 82% recorded once. Sequencing was performed on PBMCs. These receptors came from a man aged 30 to 45 in good health and CMV-seropositive. CDR3s include the opening cysteine and the closing phenylalanine or tryptophan. D genes are given only for firm matches. Clone size is given for some rows only: seen once, a few or many times, or a class if the clone is expanded.

J gene	clone size	D gene	V gene	CDR3 protein	CDR3 DNA
TRBJ1-2	-	-	TRBV7-8	CASSPRSGPNYGYTF	TGTGCCAGCAGCCCCCGGTCAGGTCCTAACTATGGCTACACCTTC
TRBJ2-5	once	TRBD2	TRBV5-4	CASSLAGGGRGETQYF	TGTGCCAGCAGCTTGGCTGGGGGAGGGAGGGGAGAGACCCAGTACTTC
TRBJ2-1	few	TRBD1	TRBV30	CAWSGGQGARYNEQFF	TGTGCCTGGAGTGGGGGGCAGGGGGCAAGGTACAATGAGCAGTTCTTC
TRBJ2-7	few	TRBD1	TRBV5-4	CASSRDRGREQYF	TGTGCCAGCAGCCGGGACAGGGGGAGGGAGCAGTACTTC
TRBJ2-1	-	TRBD2	TRBV7-9	CASSFPLAGGYSDEQFF	TGTGCCAGCAGCTTTCCGTTAGCGGGAGGGTACAGTGATGAGCAGTTCTTC
TRBJ2-6	-	-	TRBV19	CASSETGYPGANVLTF	TGTGCCAGTAGTGAAACAGGGTACCCTGGGGCCAACGTCCTGACTTTC
TRBJ1-4	-	-	TRBV28	CASSFATGGNEKLFF	TGTGCCAGCAGTTTTGCGACAGGAGGCAATGAAAAACTGTTTTTT
TRBJ2-5	-	-	TRBV18	CASSPGSFGETQYF	TGTGCCAGCTCCCCCGGGAGCTTCGGAGAGACCCAGTACTTC
TRBJ1-3	-	TRBD1	TRBV11-2	CASRQWDRVNTIYF	TGTGCCAGCCGACAATGGGACAGGGTGAACACCATATATTTT
TRBJ2-7	-	TRBD2	TRBV7-8	CASSPMGGTWRNEQYF	TGTGCCAGCAGCCCAATGGGGGGGACCTGGCGTAACGAGCAGTACTTC
TRBJ2-1	-	TRBD2	TRBV29-1	CSGALGGSRNEQFF	TGCAGCGGCGCACTGGGCGGGAGTAGGAATGAGCAGTTCTTC
TRBJ2-1	-	-	TRBV28	CASRPSGSPTYNEQFF	TGTGCCAGCAGACCGTCGGGGTCCCCTACCTACAATGAGCAGTTCTTC
TRBJ1-5	-	-	TRBV4-1	CASSQELGSNQPQHF	TGCGCCAGCAGCCAAGAATTGGGCAGCAATCAGCCCCAGCATTTT
TRBJ2-7	-	TRBD2	TRBV11-2	CASSLGEGGEQYF	TGTGCCAGCAGCTTAGGGGAGGGAGGCGAGCAGTACTTC
TRBJ2-5	-	TRBD2	TRBV12-5	CASAPVGGSIGETQYF	TGTGCTAGTGCTCCTGTGGGAGGGAGCATCGGAGAGACCCAGTACTTC
TRBJ2-3	-	TRBD2	TRBV11-1	CASSWRGRAMTDTQYF	TGTGCCAGCAGCTGGCGCGGGAGGGCCATGACAGATACGCAGTATTTT
TRBJ1-5	-	-	TRBV19	CASSIGPQPQHF	TGTGCCAGTAGTATAGGGCCTCAGCCCCAGCATTTT
TRBJ2-7	-	TRBD1	TRBV11-2	CASSLTGVSEQYF	TGTGCCAGCAGCTTAACAGGGGTCTCCGAGCAGTACTTC
TRBJ2-6	-	-	TRBV19	CASINPGISGANVLTF	TGTGCCAGTATCAATCCTGGCATCTCTGGGGCCAACGTCCTGACTTTC
TRBJ2-3	-	-	TRBV4-2	CASSRNFASSTDTQYF	TGTGCCAGCAGCCGCAACTTCGCCTCTAGCACAGATACGCAGTATTTT
TRBJ2-5	-	-	TRBV28	CASNEQGRETQYF	TGTGCCAGCAATGAGCAGGGGCGGGAGACCCAGTACTTC
TRBJ2-7	-	-	TRBV9	CASSPGEDEQYF	TGTGCCAGCAGCCCCGGGGAAGACGAGCAGTACTTC
TRBJ2-7	-	TRBD2	TRBV6-5	CASSFTGTSGSYEQYF	TGTGCCAGCAGTTTTACCGGGACTAGCGGCTCCTACGAGCAGTACTTC
TRBJ1-1	-	-	TRBV7-8	CASSLSGSTEAFF	TGTGCCAGCAGCTTATCAGGGTCGACTGAAGCTTTCTTT
TRBJ1-2	-	-	TRBV5-6	CASSPDGGYGYTF	TGTGCCAGCAGCCCTGACGGGGGCTATGGCTACACCTTC
TRBJ1-2	once	TRBD1	TRBV29-1	CSVDETGEYYGYTF	TGCAGCGTTGATGAGACAGGGGAGTACTATGGCTACACCTTC
TRBJ2-1	-	TRBD1	TRBV7-2	CASRMNRDRGPYNEQFF	TGTGCCAGCAGAATGAACAGAGACAGGGGACCCTACAATGAGCAGTTCTTC
TRBJ1-4	few	-	TRBV29-1	CSVGNRERNEKLFF	TGCAGCGTGGGGAACAGGGAGCGGAATGAAAAACTGTTTTTT
TRBJ2-1	-	-	TRBV28	CASSSSFFPGGSYNEQFF	TGTGCCAGCAGTTCCAGCTTCTTCCCCGGCGGCTCCTACAATGAGCAGTTCTTC
TRBJ2-1	-	TRBD2	TRBV7-2	CASSSRLTGLAGYNEQFF	TGTGCCAGCAGCTCCCGGCTCACGGGACTAGCGGGATACAATGAGCAGTTCTTC